This paragraph covers one T cell receptor (beta chain) sequence. This sample stems from a study of early T cells in non-severe SARS-CoV-2 infection. Study information: Alpha and beta chains were unpaired, from unsorted whole-blood bulk RNA.

This CDR3 has 14 residues. CDR1 SGHVS and CDR2 FQNEAQ come from the germline V gene. V shed 4 bases and J shed 0 bases, with 4 bases lying between them. A single record per CDR3 protein comes from TCRdb applying MiXCR to the 5' RACE reads. Of about 83,000 distinct CDR3 sequences listed, 10% are singletons. This clonotype originated in an adult who was a healthcare worker with PCR-confirmed SARS-CoV-2 infection or an uninfected control (not recorded which). Sequences were derived from whole blood, sampled at baseline. This rearrangement joins TRBV7-8 to TRBJ2-6; D gene uncertain. As DNA, the CDR3 is TGTGCCAGCAGCTGGTACTCTGGGGCCAACGTCCTGACTTTC. Translation gives CASSWYSGANVLTF.